One sample yielded the 22 T cell receptor beta chains listed below, sequenced in a study of siplizumab effects on memory and regulatory T cells. Produced via immunoSEQ multiplex PCR; TCRdb's table is partial and in-frame only. The sample has some 62,000 clones; roughly 85% are singletons. Material: memory CD4+ T cells sorted from blood. The receptor set was obtained from a human donor in good health.

This clone was observed once. The chain links TRBV7-2 to TRBJ2-3; TRBD1 agrees at 7 bases. Germline V gives CDR1 SGHTA, CDR2 FQGNSA. This CDR3 region has 17 residues. Trimming cost V 1 base and J 6 bases; bases outside gene matches: 13. DNA for the CDR3: TGTGCCAGCAGCTTAGGGGAAGTGGACAGGTCCTTGGATACGCAGTATTTT. It specifies CASSLGEVDRSLDTQYF.

This clone appeared once. The rearrangement joins TRBV5-1 to TRBJ2-5, with D tentatively TRBD2 (5 bases). V lost 2 bases, J lost 1 base, and 6 bases lay in between. Germline CDR1 SGHRS, CDR2 YFSETQ. There are 13 residues in the CDR3. The chain's CDR3 is CASSFGGQETQYF. CDR3 DNA: TGCGCCAGCAGCTTCGGAGGCCAAGAGACCCAGTACTTC. The full variable domain, its missing parts supplied by reference TRBV5-1 and TRBJ2-5, is KAGVTQTPRYLIKTRGQQVTLSCSPISGHRSVSWYQQTPGQGLQFLFEYFSETQRNKGNFPGRFSGRQFSNSRSEMNVSTLELGDSALYLCASSFGGQETQYFGPGTRLLVL.

J is TRBJ2-7 and V is TRBV7-2; D gene uncertain. The CDR3 spans 15 residues. V was trimmed by 5 bases and J by 0 bases, leaving 14 bases between them. In germline, CDR1 is SGHTA, CDR2 FQGNSA. The CDR3 here is CASSLPGALSYEQYF. The CDR3 DNA reads TGTGCCAGCAGCCTACCGGGTGCCCTCTCCTACGAGCAGTACTTC.

V gene TRBV6-1 combines with J gene TRBJ2-6; 8 bases agree with TRBD1. Germline V gives CDR1 MNHNS, CDR2 SASEGT. The CDR3 loop spans 18 amino acids. V lost 1 base and J lost 1; bases outside the gene matches: 6. This chain's CDR3 is CASSEGFQGASGANVLTF. In DNA, the CDR3 is TGTGCCAGCAGTGAAGGGTTCCAGGGGGCATCTGGGGCCAACGTCCTGACTTTC.

This clone was recorded once. The chain is built from TRBV5-1 and TRBJ2-5; D is possibly TRBD1 (5 bases). Germline V gene lookup returns CDR1 SGHRS and CDR2 YFSETQ. V gave up 4 bases and J gave up 2 bases, with 18 bases separating them. The CDR3 covers 16 residues. The CDR3 DNA reads TGCGCCAGCAGCCCGACAGCGAGTACCAAACAAGAGACCCAGTACTTC. It specifies CASSPTASTKQETQYF.

The chain links TRBV29-1 to TRBJ1-2, with a weak D call TRBD1 (5 bases). The germline V gene has CDR1 SQVTM and CDR2 ANQGSEA. Trimming cost V 6 bases and J 8 bases, with 28 bases left between them. The CDR3 sequence is 16 residues long. This chain's CDR3 is CSVGPGGTGGLGGYTF. DNA of the CDR3: TGCAGCGTAGGCCCCGGTGGTACAGGTGGGCTGGGCGGCTACACCTTC.

This clone was counted a few times. This chain uses TRBV5-4 with TRBJ1-1; D is unclear. This CDR3 contains 16 residues. With 4 bases removed from V and 5 bases from J, the gap between germline ends came to 21 bases. Germline CDR1 and CDR2: SGHNT and YYREEE (reference sequence). The CDR3 is CASSARGPQVKTEAFF. CDR3 nucleotides: TGTGCCAGCAGCGCGAGAGGACCCCAGGTAAAGACTGAAGCTTTCTTT.

The chain couples TRBV10-3 to TRBJ2-5, with a weak D call TRBD1 (6 bases). The CDR3 has 15 residues. Trimming shortened V by 6 bases and J by 1 base, and 15 bases separated the two germline ends. CDR1 and CDR2 (germline): ENHRY, SYGVKD. The DNA of the CDR3 is TGTGCCATCAGCCCCACCGGGACATTCCAAGAGACCCAGTACTTC. As protein: CAISPTGTFQETQYF.

V usage is TRBV6-5 and J usage is TRBJ2-7; D perhaps matches TRBD1 (6 bases). The CDR3 spans 15 residues. Germline values: CDR1 MNHEY, CDR2 SVGAGI. The ends were cut back, 6 bases at V and 2 bases at J, with 17 bases in the middle. CDR3 amino acids: CASSPRTGSPYEQYF. The CDR3 DNA reads as TGTGCCAGCAGCCCCCGAACAGGGAGTCCCTACGAGCAGTACTTC.

This clone was recorded a few times. J is TRBJ1-5 and V is TRBV19, with D possibly TRBD1 on 5 matching bases. CDR1 and CDR2 from the germline V gene are LNHDA and SQIVND (reference sequence). The CDR3 is 16 amino acids. The V gene lost 5 bases and the J gene lost 0 bases, with 14 bases spanning the gap. The chain's CDR3 is CASSYRDDYSNQPQHF. CDR3 DNA sequence: TGTGCCAGTAGTTACCGGGACGATTATAGCAATCAGCCCCAGCATTTT.

This rearrangement joins TRBV15 to TRBJ1-2; 7 bases fit TRBD1. The CDR3 runs to 14 residues. The J segment lost 8 bases and the V segment lost 3 bases, leaving 9 bases of the junction unmatched. CDR1 is LNHNV, CDR2 YYDKDF, per germline (reference sequence). The CDR3 DNA reads TGTGCCACCAGCAGCCGACAGGGCCAGGGCGGCTACACCTTC. It is translated as CATSSRQGQGGYTF.

Comments on this clone: Mismatch with germline at one junction end may stem from a read error. The chain is built from TRBV30 and TRBJ1-3, with 9 bases aligning to TRBD1. The CDR3 totals 12 residues. The germline V gene encodes CDR1 GTSNPN and CDR2 SVGIG (reference sequence). The CDR3 region has the DNA TGTGCCTGGAGCGCCGGGACAGGGACCAGATATTTT. This codes for CAWSAGTGTRYF.

The chain uses TRBV19 and TRBJ2-7; 8 bases agree with TRBD2. Germline V gene sequence: CDR1 LNHDA, CDR2 SQIVND (reference sequence). This CDR3 comprises 14 residues. Trimming cost V 5 bases and J 6 bases; bases outside gene matches: 9. The CDR3 region is CASSPRGGNAEQYF. The CDR3 DNA is TGTGCCAGTAGTCCCCGGGGGGGGAATGCCGAGCAGTACTTC.

V is TRBV19 and J is TRBJ1-2; D is uncertain. Trimming left V 8 bases short and J 7 bases short, with 11 bases between. Per the germline V gene, CDR1 is LNHDA and CDR2 is SQIVND (reference sequence). The CDR3 sequence is 11 residues long. CDR3 bases: TGTGCCAGTTCGGATTTTTCTGGCTACACCTTC. Translated, it gives CASSDFSGYTF.

The V call is TRBV29-1, the J call TRBJ2-4; D possibly corresponds to TRBD2 (5 bases). Germline lookup yields CDR1 SQVTM and CDR2 ANQGSEA. This CDR3 spans 14 amino acids. The V gene lost 6 bases and the J gene lost 3 bases, with 15 bases spanning the gap. CDR3 in DNA: TGCAGCGTCGCATCAGCGGAGGACAAAAACATTCAGTACTTC. Amino acid sequence: CSVASAEDKNIQYF.

This rearrangement joins TRBV7-2 to TRBJ2-1, with D perhaps assigned TRBD1 or TRBD2 (6 bases each). In germline, CDR1 is SGHTA, CDR2 FQGNSA. The CDR3 runs to 14 residues. Between the trimmed V and J ends, which lost 5 bases and 9 bases, there was a span of 17 bases. CDR3 in DNA: TGTGCCAGCAGCCCATCGGGGGCCCTCGGTGAGCAGTTCTTC. Protein: CASSPSGALGEQFF.

The genes are TRBV5-8 and TRBJ1-1; the D gene is possibly TRBD1 (5 bases). V dropped 0 bases and J dropped 1 base, with 13 bases sitting between them. The CDR3 contains 16 residues. Germline V gene data show CDR1 as SGHTS and CDR2 as YDEGEE. CDR3 DNA sequence: TGTGCCAGCAGCTTGGGGGCAGGTAGGGGGAACACTGAAGCTTTCTTT. As protein: CASSLGAGRGNTEAFF.

The chain carries TRBV6-1 and TRBJ1-2; TRBD1 agrees at 9 bases. Trimming took 6 bases from V and 2 from J; bases not matched to a gene: 4. The V gene's germline CDR1 is MNHNS and CDR2 SASEGT. This CDR3 is built from 14 residues. In nucleotides, the CDR3 is TGTGCCAGCAGACCTGGACAGGGGAACTATGGCTACACCTTC. Amino acids: CASRPGQGNYGYTF.

The chain has TRBV16 and TRBJ1-1; tentatively, D is TRBD1 (6 bases). This CDR3 has 14 amino acids. V was trimmed by 4 bases and J by 6 bases, leaving 15 bases between them. Germline V gives CDR1 KGHSY, CDR2 FQNENV. The CDR3 loop reads CASSLREGGAEAFF. The CDR3 DNA is TGTGCCAGCAGCCTTAGGGAGGGGGGCGCTGAAGCTTTCTTT.

CDR3 in amino acids: CASSMRAGGTSSDEQFF. The DNA of the CDR3 is TGTGCCAGTAGTATGAGGGCCGGCGGGACTTCAAGCGATGAGCAGTTCTTC. This chain joins TRBV19 and TRBJ2-1; perhaps TRBD2 as D (6 bases). The CDR3 spans 17 residues. V lost 3 bases, J lost 8 bases, and 23 bases lay in between. Germline V gene sequence: CDR1 LNHDA, CDR2 SQIVND (reference sequence).

The V and J genes are TRBV9 and TRBJ2-4; D is unclear. The V end lost 3 bases, the J end lost 0 bases, and 7 bases lay between the germline ends. Germline V CDR1 and CDR2: SGDLS, YYNGEE. This CDR3 comprises 14 residues. This CDR3 reads CASSAGVAKNIQYF. The CDR3 DNA follows: TGTGCCAGCAGCGCAGGAGTAGCCAAAAACATTCAGTACTTC.

The rearrangement uses TRBV7-9 and TRBJ2-1; 9 bases fit TRBD2. The length of the CDR3 is 16 residues. The V and J ends lost 6 bases and 3 bases, in that order; junction bases with no gene match: 9. The germline gives CDR1 SEHNR, CDR2 FQNEAQ (reference sequence). The chain's CDR3 is CASSRQAGGIYNEQFF. CDR3 nucleotide sequence: TGTGCCAGCAGTCGACAAGCGGGAGGCATCTACAATGAGCAGTTCTTC.